This is a list of T cell receptor beta chains from one sample in a study of T-cell memory formation after mild COVID-19. MiXCR, run by TCRdb on the 5' RACE reads, gives a single entry per CDR3 protein. Here the sample spans 65,000 to 100,000 distinct CDR3 sequences, roughly 13% being singletons. Sample: PBMCs or a T cell subset sorted from them (not recorded which). These receptors originate from a man aged 18 to 35 who had mild COVID-19 (a few samples of this study predate the infection). Cell type and time point are not known. Both conserved end residues are part of each CDR3. The order of the fields is V gene, J gene, CDR3 protein.

V gene: TRBV20-1
J gene: TRBJ1-5
CDR3 protein: CSARALGGHSNQPQHF

V gene: TRBV7-8
J gene: TRBJ2-7
CDR3 protein: CASTQRQRASYEQYF

V gene: TRBV7-6
J gene: TRBJ2-5
CDR3 protein: CASSPLSLQETQYF

V gene: TRBV6-5
J gene: TRBJ1-2
CDR3 protein: CASCQGGILGGYNF

V gene: TRBV20-1
J gene: TRBJ1-1
CDR3 protein: CSAPGIYRGLNTEAFF

V gene: TRBV5-1
J gene: TRBJ2-7
CDR3 protein: CASSFFPGDGYEQYF

V gene: TRBV5-1
J gene: TRBJ2-7
CDR3 protein: CASSFSAAGSYEQYF

V gene: TRBV4-1
J gene: TRBJ2-5
CDR3 protein: CASSPGTSLETQYF

V gene: TRBV27
J gene: TRBJ2-1
CDR3 protein: CASSLFLSSYNEQFF

V gene: TRBV2
J gene: TRBJ2-7
CDR3 protein: CASSEGGVEQYF

V gene: TRBV2
J gene: TRBJ1-6
CDR3 protein: CASSVSGGHNSPLHF

V gene: TRBV7-9
J gene: TRBJ1-4
CDR3 protein: CASSPGEANEKLFF

V gene: TRBV6-5
J gene: TRBJ1-1
CDR3 protein: CASTYRVNTEAFF

V gene: TRBV7-8
J gene: TRBJ2-2
CDR3 protein: CASSLARVRGELFF

V gene: TRBV20-1
J gene: TRBJ2-2
CDR3 protein: CSARGVWGTDNTGELFF

V gene: TRBV25-1
J gene: TRBJ1-1
CDR3 protein: CASRGARESAEAFF

V gene: TRBV7-9
J gene: TRBJ2-7
CDR3 protein: CASSLIVYEQYF

V gene: TRBV20-1
J gene: TRBJ1-6
CDR3 protein: CSARTGISPLHF

V gene: TRBV6-6
J gene: TRBJ2-3
CDR3 protein: CASTSGTGEDF

V gene: TRBV12-3/TRBV12-4
J gene: TRBJ2-3
CDR3 protein: CASSHREDITDTQYF

V gene: TRBV6-2/TRBV6-3
J gene: TRBJ2-1
CDR3 protein: CASSYDSRTSGGNEQFF

V gene: TRBV5-1
J gene: TRBJ1-3
CDR3 protein: CASRMRDTSGNTIYF

V gene: TRBV6-2/TRBV6-3
J gene: TRBJ2-1
CDR3 protein: CASSSNEQFF

V gene: TRBV6-2/TRBV6-3
J gene: TRBJ2-2
CDR3 protein: CASSYWLADTGELFF